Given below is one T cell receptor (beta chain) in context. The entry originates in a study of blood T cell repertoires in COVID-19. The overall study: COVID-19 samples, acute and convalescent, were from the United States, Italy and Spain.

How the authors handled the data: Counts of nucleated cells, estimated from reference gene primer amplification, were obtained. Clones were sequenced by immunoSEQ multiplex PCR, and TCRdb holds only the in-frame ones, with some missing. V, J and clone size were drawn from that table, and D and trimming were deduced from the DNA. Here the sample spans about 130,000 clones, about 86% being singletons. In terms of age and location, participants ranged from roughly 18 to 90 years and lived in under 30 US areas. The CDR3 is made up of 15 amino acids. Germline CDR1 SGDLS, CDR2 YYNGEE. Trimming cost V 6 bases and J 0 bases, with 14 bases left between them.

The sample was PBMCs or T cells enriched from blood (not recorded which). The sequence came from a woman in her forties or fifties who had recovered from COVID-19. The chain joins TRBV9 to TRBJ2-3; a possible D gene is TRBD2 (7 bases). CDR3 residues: CASNSRGGSTDTQYF. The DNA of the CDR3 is TGTGCCAGCAACTCAAGGGGGGGGAGCACAGATACGCAGTATTTT.